Below are 31 T cell receptor beta chains sequenced from a single sample in a study of T and B cells in COVID-19 patients (TCRdb year 2020). Genomic DNA extracted from blood, in amounts of roughly 220-550 ng, served as the starting material for amplifying TRB repertoires. Instrument on record: Illumina MiSeq. Multiplex PCR with BIOMED2 TRB-A/B primer pools was used to amplify TRB rearrangements. TCRdb trimmed the raw reads at Q25, called clones with MiXCR and kept productive beta chains. Every distinct CDR3 protein forms one entry, paired with its most common genes and DNA. The sample profile shows around 10,000 distinct CDR3 sequences; approximately 35% of them were found once. 18% of the sample is held by the ten biggest clonotypes. The sequencing sample was made of blood. The receptors were sampled from a human donor with active COVID-19.

The V call is TRBV4-3, the J call TRBJ1-2; 8 bases are a match to TRBD1. The trim removed 0 bases at V and 8 bases at J, leaving 5 bases unmatched. The CDR3 runs to 14 residues. Germline lookup yields CDR1 LGHNA and CDR2 YSLEER. In nucleotides, the CDR3 is TGCGCCAGCAGCCAAGACGACAGGGGCGGCGGCTACACCTTC. Protein sequence: CASSQDDRGGGYTF.

The chain is built from TRBV5-1 and TRBJ2-3; D call uncertain. Trimming removed 2 bases at V and 6 bases at J, with 7 bases between. The CDR3 length is 12 residues. Germline loops: CDR1 SGHRS, CDR2 YFSETQ. CDR3 DNA sequence: TGCGCCAGCAGCTTCCCGGGTGATACGCAGTATTTT. As protein: CASSFPGDTQYF.

This rearrangement joins TRBV20-1 to TRBJ1-2; D call uncertain. Germline-derived CDR1 and CDR2 are DFQATT and SNEGSKA (reference sequence). Trimming took 1 base from V and 2 from J, leaving 11 bases between them. The length of the CDR3 is 14 residues. CDR3 nucleotide sequence: TGCAGTGCTAGAGGACGGATAAGAAACTATGGCTACACCTTC. It yields the protein CSARGRIRNYGYTF.

This clonotype was counted between two and nine times. The chain carries TRBV7-9 and TRBJ2-7; tentative D call: TRBD1 (6 bases). V lost 5 bases, J lost 5 bases, and 22 bases lay in between. CDR3 size: 16 residues. Germline V gene data show CDR1 as SEHNR and CDR2 as FQNEAQ (reference sequence). In DNA form, the CDR3 reads TGTGCCAGCAGCCAACGACGTGGGGGCCTTGGGGACGAGCAGTACTTC. Translated: CASSQRRGGLGDEQYF.

This clonotype turned up a few times. The CDR3 DNA sequence: TGTGCCAGCAGCTTGGCCGGGACACTGAACACTGAAGCTTTCTTT. Translated: CASSLAGTLNTEAFF. The rearrangement uses TRBV5-6 and TRBJ1-1; D is perhaps TRBD1 (6 bases). CDR3 length: 15 amino acids. Germline CDR1 is SGHDT and CDR2 is YYEEEE. The V and J ends lost 0 bases and 0 bases respectively, with 9 bases between them.

This sequence joins TRBV5-4 and TRBJ2-7; the D gene is possibly TRBD2 (6 bases). V dropped 5 bases and J dropped 0 bases, with 12 bases sitting between them. CDR3 size: 14 residues. Germline V CDR1 and CDR2: SGHNT, YYREEE (reference sequence). This chain's CDR3 is CASRRLGGSYEQYF. The CDR3 coding sequence is TGTGCCAGCAGACGGCTGGGGGGCTCCTACGAGCAGTACTTC.

This clonotype qualifies as medium-sized (0.01 to 0.1%). The chain has TRBV5-6 and TRBJ1-4, with 7 bases aligning to TRBD1. This CDR3 is 15 amino acids long. Trimming removed 4 bases from V and 8 bases from J; junction bases left unmatched: 11. Per the germline V gene, CDR1 is SGHDT and CDR2 is YYEEEE. The DNA for the CDR3 is TGTGCCAGCAGCAAGCGACAGGGTAGAGGGGAAAAACTGTTTTTT. It translates to CASSKRQGRGEKLFF.

By sample fraction, this clonotype is medium-sized. The CDR3 sequence is CSVGPTSGGSGTQYF. As DNA, the CDR3 is TGCAGCGTTGGTCCGACTAGTGGTGGGTCGGGGACCCAGTACTTC. The V call is TRBV29-1, the J call TRBJ2-5, with D possibly being TRBD2 (6 bases). This CDR3 is 15 amino acids long. V was cut by 4 bases and J by 7 bases, with 22 bases left in between. From germline, CDR1 is SQVTM and CDR2 ANQGSEA.

The chain is built from TRBV18 and TRBJ2-7; TRBD2 aligns across 12 bases. Germline CDR1 is KGHSH and CDR2 is LQKENI. The J segment lost 2 bases and the V segment lost 3 bases, leaving 5 bases of the junction unmatched. This CDR3 contains 16 residues. DNA for the CDR3: TGTGCCAGCTCACCCGGACTAGCGGGGAGCCCCTACGAGCAGTACTTC. Its translation: CASSPGLAGSPYEQYF.

The chain uses TRBV7-9 and TRBJ2-7, with a tentative D call TRBD1 (6 bases). The CDR3 consists of 15 residues. Trimming cost V 5 bases and J 6 bases, with 20 bases left between them. In germline, CDR1 is SEHNR, CDR2 FQNEAQ (reference sequence). CDR3 in DNA: TGTGCCAGCAGCCCCTCCTCGGGACAAAGTAGCGAGCAGTACTTC. Translating it yields CASSPSSGQSSEQYF. The entire variable domain, with the rest obtained from reference TRBV7-9 and TRBJ2-7, is as follows: DTGVSQNPRHKITKRGQNVTFRCDPISEHNRLYWYRQTLGQGPEFLTYFQNEAQLEKSRLLSDRFSAERPKGSFSTLEIQRTEQGDSAMYLCASSPSSGQSSEQYFGPGTRLTVT.

A word on this clonotype: Mismatch with germline at one junction end may stem from a read error. This chain joins TRBV11-1 and TRBJ2-1, with 8 bases that match TRBD1. The CDR3 sequence is 15 residues long. Looked up from germline, CDR1 is SGHAT and CDR2 is FQDESV (reference sequence). CDR3: CASSAPDRGTYEKFF. In DNA form, the CDR3 reads TGTGCCAGCAGCGCACCAGACAGGGGAACATATGAGAAGTTCTTC.

This clonotype was counted only a few times. The chain carries TRBV5-6 and TRBJ2-1; 9 nucleotides agree with TRBD2. The V gene end was trimmed by 0 bases and the J gene end by 0 bases; junction bases not matched to a gene: 10. The CDR3 has 19 residues. Germline V gives CDR1 SGHDT, CDR2 YYEEEE. The chain's CDR3 is CASSLASAGGQSSYNEQFF. In DNA form, the CDR3 reads TGTGCCAGCAGCTTGGCCTCGGCGGGGGGGCAAAGCTCCTACAATGAGCAGTTCTTC.

This sequence joins TRBV6-1 and TRBJ1-5, with 8 bases that match TRBD1. V lost 4 bases, J lost 6 bases, and 8 bases stayed unmatched. The CDR3 is made up of 15 amino acids. Germline V lookup: CDR1 MNHNS, CDR2 SASEGT. CDR3 sequence (DNA): TGTGCCAGCAGTGGAAGTGGGACAGGTTCTCAGCCCCAGCATTTT. Amino acids: CASSGSGTGSQPQHF.

The rearrangement uses TRBV6-5 and TRBJ1-4, with D unclear. V lost 6 bases to trimming and J lost 7 bases, with 9 bases between them. Germline V lookup: CDR1 MNHEY, CDR2 SVGAGI. CDR3 length equals 12 residues. The CDR3 region has the DNA TGTGCCAGCAGGGACGGTATTGAAAAACTGTTTTTT. This gives the protein CASRDGIEKLFF.

This clonotype qualifies as medium-sized (0.01 to 0.1%). The chain recombines TRBV6-5 with TRBJ2-7; 12 nucleotides align to TRBD1. This CDR3 spans 16 amino acids. Germline trimming cut 6 bases from V and 6 bases from J; bases unmatched to any gene: 12. Looked up from germline, CDR1 is MNHEY and CDR2 is SVGAGI. In nucleotides, the CDR3 is TGTGCCAGCAGCAACGCGGGGGACAGGGGGCCCATCGAGCAGTACTTC. The encoded protein is CASSNAGDRGPIEQYF.

The genes are TRBV6-5 and TRBJ1-3; possible D gene TRBD1, 5 bases. The CDR3 is made up of 15 amino acids. Trimming stripped 5 bases from V and 2 bases from J, with 13 bases between. The V gene's germline CDR1 is MNHEY and CDR2 SVGAGI. The CDR3 nucleotides are TGTGCCAGCAGTCCGGCCTGGGGGACTGGAAACACCATATATTTT. Protein sequence: CASSPAWGTGNTIYF.

This clonotype is medium-sized by share. The rearrangement uses TRBV15 and TRBJ2-5; D is unclear. The CDR3 covers 12 residues. Germline loops: CDR1 LNHNV, CDR2 YYDKDF (reference sequence). V lost 4 bases and J 4 bases, leaving 7 bases between the germline ends. DNA of the CDR3: TGTGCCACCAGCACCCCCGGAGAGACCCAGTACTTC. Encoded protein: CATSTPGETQYF.

This clonotype was seen a handful of times. The V gene is TRBV5-6, the J gene TRBJ1-2, with 7 bases that match TRBD1. The CDR3 length is 15 residues. Looked up from germline, CDR1 is SGHDT and CDR2 is YYEEEE. The junction had 9 bases not matched to a gene; V was cut back by 4 bases and J by 3 bases. The CDR3 nucleotides read TGTGCCAGCAGCCTATACGACAGGGAGGACTATGGCTACACCTTC. Translation gives CASSLYDREDYGYTF.

The CDR3 nucleotides are TGTGCCACCAGTGACTGGACAGGGACCTACAATGAGCAGTTCTTC. Its protein is CATSDWTGTYNEQFF. The chain couples TRBV24-1 to TRBJ2-1, with 8 bases aligning to TRBD1. With 4 bases clipped from V and 2 bases from J, the junction kept 3 bases outside the gene matches. Germline V gene sequence: CDR1 KGHDR, CDR2 SFDVKD. This CDR3 has 15 amino acids.

This clonotype was observed a few times. The chain has TRBV27 and TRBJ2-5; a weak D match, TRBD2 (6 bases). V gave up 5 bases and J gave up 1 base, with 14 bases separating them. This CDR3 is 15 amino acids long. Germline assignment: CDR1 MNHEY and CDR2 SMNVEV (reference sequence). CDR3 sequence: CASSKWGESQETQYF. As DNA, the CDR3 is TGTGCCAGCAGTAAATGGGGGGAATCCCAAGAGACCCAGTACTTC.

This clonotype occurred a few times. The V and J genes are TRBV19 and TRBJ1-1; D gene unclear. CDR1 is LNHDA, CDR2 SQIVND, per germline (reference sequence). The CDR3 is 14 residues long. V was trimmed by 5 bases and J by 11 bases, leaving 21 bases between them. CDR3 sequence: CASSSPNPPIWAFF. In DNA, the CDR3 is TGTGCCAGTAGTTCGCCTAATCCCCCCATCTGGGCTTTCTTT.

This chain connects TRBV20-1 to TRBJ2-5, with unresolved D. The CDR3 length is 13 residues. V lost 3 bases, J lost 3 bases, and 11 bases lay in between. CDR1 DFQATT and CDR2 SNEGSKA come from the germline V gene (reference sequence). The CDR3 loop is CSASAEGEETQYF. CDR3 coding DNA: TGCAGTGCTAGCGCAGAAGGCGAAGAGACCCAGTACTTC.

The chain couples TRBV5-4 to TRBJ2-3; a possible D gene is TRBD1 (6 bases). CDR3 length: 14 residues. CDR1 SGHNT and CDR2 YYREEE come from the germline V gene (reference sequence). Trimming pared 1 base from V and 3 bases from J, leaving 9 bases between. The CDR3 nucleotides read TGTGCCAGCAGCTTGTGGCAGGGGACAGATACGCAGTATTTT. This translates into CASSLWQGTDTQYF.

The chain recombines TRBV6-1 with TRBJ2-1, with 16 bases fitting TRBD2. V shed 5 bases, J shed 8 bases, and the junction held 6 bases outside the gene matches. The germline V gene encodes CDR1 MNHNS and CDR2 SASEGT. The CDR3 runs 16 residues. CDR3 region: CASSLGLAGGPHEQFF. Here the CDR3 DNA reads TGTGCCAGCAGTTTGGGACTAGCGGGGGGGCCACATGAGCAGTTCTTC.

This clonotype was seen only a few times. This chain uses TRBV12-3 or TRBV12-4 with TRBJ2-1, with D maybe TRBD2 (5 bases). The CDR3 is 11 amino acids. V was trimmed by 6 bases and J by 12 bases, leaving 12 bases between them. CDR3 in DNA: TGTGCCAGCAGCAAAAGCGGATCGCAGTTCTTC. Its translation is CASSKSGSQFF.

The chain joins TRBV12-3 or TRBV12-4 to TRBJ1-6, with D maybe TRBD1 (6 bases). Trimming removed 6 bases at V and 4 bases at J, with 10 bases between. CDR3 length: 14 residues. CDR3 DNA: TGTGCCAGCAGCGGACAGACATATAATTCACCCCTCCACTTT. Its protein is CASSGQTYNSPLHF.

The chain has TRBV12-3 or TRBV12-4 and TRBJ1-2, with D unclear. This CDR3 comprises 13 residues. V was trimmed by 6 bases and J by 0 bases, leaving 8 bases between them. CDR3 region: CASSPGANYGYTF. The DNA for the CDR3 is TGTGCCAGCAGCCCGGGAGCTAACTATGGCTACACCTTC.

This chain uses TRBV28 with TRBJ2-1; the D gene could be TRBD1 or TRBD2 (5 bases each). From germline, CDR1 is MDHEN and CDR2 SYDVKM. V shed 8 bases and J shed 7 bases, with 18 bases lying between them. The CDR3 is 14 amino acids. In DNA form, the CDR3 reads TGTGCCAGCGAGAGGGGTCCCCGTAAGAATGAGCAGTTCTTC. It is translated as CASERGPRKNEQFF.

This clonotype was seen more than once but under ten times. Here the CDR3 reads CAWSVRGGGVNYGYTF. The CDR3 DNA is TGTGCCTGGAGTGTACGGGGCGGTGGGGTTAACTATGGCTACACCTTC. V and J are TRBV30 and TRBJ1-2; D might be TRBD1 (5 bases). The CDR3 runs 16 residues. The V gene's germline CDR1 is GTSNPN and CDR2 SVGIG (reference sequence). V was shortened by 0 bases and J by 1 base, with 15 bases between the two germline ends.

The V call is TRBV20-1, the J call TRBJ2-7; no reliable D call. In germline, CDR1 is DFQATT, CDR2 SNEGSKA (reference sequence). Deletions cut 0 bases from V and 2 bases from J, with 11 bases between. The CDR3 consists of 14 residues. The CDR3 DNA follows: TGCAGTGCTAGAGATTACCTAAAGGCCTACGAGCAGTACTTC. Its protein is CSARDYLKAYEQYF.

This clonotype has more than one count but fewer than ten. The CDR3 spells CASSLEGRGEYEQYF. DNA of the CDR3: TGTGCCAGCAGCTTGGAGGGCAGGGGGGAATACGAGCAGTACTTC. V gene TRBV5-6 combines with J gene TRBJ2-7; D is possibly TRBD1 (7 bases). The V gene lost 0 bases and the J gene lost 4 bases, with 14 bases spanning the gap. The germline CDR1 and CDR2 sequences are SGHDT and YYEEEE. The CDR3 has 15 amino acids.